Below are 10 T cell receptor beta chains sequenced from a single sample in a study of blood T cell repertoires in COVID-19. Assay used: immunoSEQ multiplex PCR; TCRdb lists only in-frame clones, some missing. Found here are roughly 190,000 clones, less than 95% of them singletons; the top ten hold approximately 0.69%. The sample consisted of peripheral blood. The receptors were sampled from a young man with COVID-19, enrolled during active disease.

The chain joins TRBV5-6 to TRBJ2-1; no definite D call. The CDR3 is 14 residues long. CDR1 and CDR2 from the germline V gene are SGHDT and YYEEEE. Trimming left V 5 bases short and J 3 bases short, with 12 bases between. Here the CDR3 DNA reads TGTGCCAGCAGTCGCAGTCGATTCTACAATGAGCAGTTCTTC. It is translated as CASSRSRFYNEQFF. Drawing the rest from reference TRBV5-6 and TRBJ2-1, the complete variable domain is DAGVTQSPTHLIKTRGQQVTLRCSPKSGHDTVSWYQQALGQGPQFIFQYYEEEERQRGNFPDRFSGHQFPNYSSELNVNALLLGDSALYLCASSRSRFYNEQFFGPGTRLTVL.

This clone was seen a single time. Written as DNA, the CDR3 is TGTGCCAGCAGCCCGACCAACAGGGGAGGTGGCTACACCTTC. It codes for CASSPTNRGGGYTF. This sequence joins TRBV3-1 (or the pseudogene TRBV3-2) and TRBJ1-2; 7 bases are a match to TRBD1. Germline values: CDR1 LGHDT, CDR2 YNNKEL (reference sequence). V lost 4 bases and J lost 7; bases outside the gene matches: 9. The CDR3 totals 14 residues.

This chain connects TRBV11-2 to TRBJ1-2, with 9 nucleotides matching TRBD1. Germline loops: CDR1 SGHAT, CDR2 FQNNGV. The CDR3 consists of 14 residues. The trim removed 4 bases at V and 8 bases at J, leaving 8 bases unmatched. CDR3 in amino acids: CASSSLGQGLGYTF. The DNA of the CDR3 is TGTGCCAGCAGCTCCCTAGGACAGGGGCTAGGCTACACCTTC.

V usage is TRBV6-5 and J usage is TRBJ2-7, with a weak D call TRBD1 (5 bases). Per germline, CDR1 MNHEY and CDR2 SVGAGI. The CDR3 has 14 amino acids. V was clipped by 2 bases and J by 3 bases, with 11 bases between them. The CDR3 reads CASSYAHRYYEQYF. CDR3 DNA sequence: TGTGCCAGCAGTTACGCACACAGGTACTACGAGCAGTACTTC.

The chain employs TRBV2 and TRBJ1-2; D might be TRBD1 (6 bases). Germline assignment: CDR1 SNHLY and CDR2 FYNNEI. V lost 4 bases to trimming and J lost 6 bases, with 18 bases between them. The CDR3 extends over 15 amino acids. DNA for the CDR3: TGTGCCAGCAGTGGAGGGACAAGAACCTTTGATGGCTACACCTTC. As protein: CASSGGTRTFDGYTF.

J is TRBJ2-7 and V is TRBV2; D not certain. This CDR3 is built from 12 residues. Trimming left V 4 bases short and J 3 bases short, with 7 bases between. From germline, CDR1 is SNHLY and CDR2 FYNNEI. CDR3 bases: TGTGCCAGCAGTGTGAGCATCTACGAGCAGTACTTC. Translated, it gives CASSVSIYEQYF.

The DNA for the CDR3 is TGCGCCAGCAGCTTTGGACAGGGCTTCTCTGGAAACACCATATATTTT. Protein: CASSFGQGFSGNTIYF. This chain joins TRBV5-1 and TRBJ1-3, with 8 bases lining up with TRBD1. Germline trimming cut 2 bases from V and 0 bases from J; bases unmatched to any gene: 4. The germline V gene has CDR1 SGHRS and CDR2 YFSETQ. The CDR3 is made up of 16 amino acids.

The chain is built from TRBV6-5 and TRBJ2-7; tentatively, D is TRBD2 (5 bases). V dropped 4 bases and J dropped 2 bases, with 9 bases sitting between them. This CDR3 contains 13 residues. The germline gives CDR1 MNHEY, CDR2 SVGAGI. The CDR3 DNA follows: TGTGCCAGCAGTTCAAGCGGAACCTACGAGCAGTACTTC. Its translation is CASSSSGTYEQYF.

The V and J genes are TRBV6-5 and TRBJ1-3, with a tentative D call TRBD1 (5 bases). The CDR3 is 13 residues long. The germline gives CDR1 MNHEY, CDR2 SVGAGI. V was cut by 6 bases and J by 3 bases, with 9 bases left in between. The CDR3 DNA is TGTGCCAGCAGGGGGGGGTATGGAAACACCATATATTTT. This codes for CASRGGYGNTIYF.

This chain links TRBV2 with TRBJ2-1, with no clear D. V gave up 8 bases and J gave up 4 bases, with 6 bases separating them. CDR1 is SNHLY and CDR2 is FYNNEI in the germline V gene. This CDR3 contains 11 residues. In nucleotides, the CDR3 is TGTGCCAGCTTAACTTACAATGAGCAGTTCTTC. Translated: CASLTYNEQFF. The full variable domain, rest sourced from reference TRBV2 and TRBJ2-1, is EPEVTQTPSHQVTQMGQEVILRCVPISNHLYFYWYRQILGQKVEFLVSFYNNEISEKSEIFDDQFSVERPDGSNFTLKIRSTKLEDSAMYFCASLTYNEQFFGPGTRLTVL.